One T cell receptor beta chain is described in this entry. Using immunoSEQ multiplex PCR, the repertoire was profiled, and TCRdb retains in-frame clones only, with some absent. The table includes more than 85,000 clones, approximately 78% detected once. These data belong to a study of blood T cell repertoires in COVID-19. At the level of the study: Collection of acute and convalescent COVID-19 samples took place in the United States, Italy and Spain. The analysed material was cDNA or gDNA that came from T cells, B-cell-depleted T cells, or PBMCs.

Trimming removed 6 bases from V and 7 bases from J; junction bases left unmatched: 13. The CDR3 is 16 amino acids. Germline V gene lookup returns CDR1 SEHNR and CDR2 FQNEAQ (reference sequence). This rearrangement joins TRBV7-9 to TRBJ2-2, with 8 bases fitting TRBD1. This TCR came from a woman aged 80 or over with acute or convalescent COVID-19. The sequenced sample was peripheral blood. CDR3 protein: CASSPGQGLTFGELFF. CDR3 sequence (DNA): TGTGCCAGCAGTCCCGGACAGGGATTAACTTTCGGGGAGCTGTTTTTT.